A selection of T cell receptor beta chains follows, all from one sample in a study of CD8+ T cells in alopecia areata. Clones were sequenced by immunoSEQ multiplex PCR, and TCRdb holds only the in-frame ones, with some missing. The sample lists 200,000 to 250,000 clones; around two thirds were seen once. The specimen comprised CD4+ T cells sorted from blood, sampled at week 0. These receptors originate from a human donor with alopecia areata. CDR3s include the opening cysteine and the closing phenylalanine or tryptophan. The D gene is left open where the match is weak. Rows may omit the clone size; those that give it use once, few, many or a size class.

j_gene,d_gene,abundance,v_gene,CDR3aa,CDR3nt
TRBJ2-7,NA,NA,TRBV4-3,CASSQERSSYEQYF,TGCGCCAGCAGCCAAGAACGGAGCTCCTACGAGCAGTACTTC
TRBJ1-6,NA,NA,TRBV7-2,CASSSEGGNNSPLHF,TGTGCCAGCAGCTCCGAGGGGGGCAATAATTCACCCCTCCACTTT
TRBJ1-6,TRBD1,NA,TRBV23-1,CASALDRDRGSGSPLHF,TGCGCCAGCGCCCTTGACCGGGACAGGGGCTCGGGTTCACCCCTCCACTTT
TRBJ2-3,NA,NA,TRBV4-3,CASSQGLADTQYF,TGCGCCAGCAGCCAAGGGTTGGCAGATACGCAGTATTTT
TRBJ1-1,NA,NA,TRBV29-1,CSVVQRNTEAFF,TGCAGCGTTGTACAGAGGAACACTGAAGCTTTCTTT
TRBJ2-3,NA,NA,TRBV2,CAVRGYTDTQYF,TGTGCCGTTCGAGGGTACACAGATACGCAGTATTTT
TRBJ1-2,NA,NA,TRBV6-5,CASSYVRGMSGYTF,TGTGCCAGCAGTTACGTCAGGGGAATGTCGGGCTACACCTTC
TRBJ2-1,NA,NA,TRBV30,CAWESDEQFF,TGTGCCTGGGAGAGTGATGAGCAGTTCTTC
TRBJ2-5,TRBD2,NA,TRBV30,CAWSAGLAGGQETQYF,TGTGCCTGGAGTGCGGGACTAGCGGGGGGCCAAGAGACCCAGTACTTC
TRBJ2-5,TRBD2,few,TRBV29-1,CSVESAGASGETQYF,TGCAGCGTTGAGTCAGCGGGGGCTTCTGGGGAGACCCAGTACTTC
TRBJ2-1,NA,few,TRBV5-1,CASSLGVPPGNEQFF,TGCGCCAGCAGCTTGGGGGTCCCTCCCGGCAATGAGCAGTTCTTC
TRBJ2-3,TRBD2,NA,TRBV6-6,CASSYPLAGPGDTQYF,TGTGCCAGCAGTTATCCTTTAGCGGGGCCGGGGGATACGCAGTATTTT
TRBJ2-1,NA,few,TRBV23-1,CASSQDNEQFF,TGCGCCAGCAGTCAGGATAATGAGCAGTTCTTC
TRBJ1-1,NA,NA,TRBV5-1,CASSWGQNTEAFF,TGCGCCAGCAGCTGGGGACAGAACACTGAAGCTTTCTTT
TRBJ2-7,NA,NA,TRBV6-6,CASSPEGEQYF,TGTGCCAGCAGCCCGGAGGGCGAGCAGTACTTC
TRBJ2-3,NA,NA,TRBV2,CASRGFGADTQYF,TGTGCCAGCAGAGGGTTTGGGGCAGATACGCAGTATTTT
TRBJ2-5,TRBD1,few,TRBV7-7,CASSPGTGRRETQYF,TGTGCTAGCAGCCCCGGGACAGGGAGGCGAGAGACCCAGTACTTC